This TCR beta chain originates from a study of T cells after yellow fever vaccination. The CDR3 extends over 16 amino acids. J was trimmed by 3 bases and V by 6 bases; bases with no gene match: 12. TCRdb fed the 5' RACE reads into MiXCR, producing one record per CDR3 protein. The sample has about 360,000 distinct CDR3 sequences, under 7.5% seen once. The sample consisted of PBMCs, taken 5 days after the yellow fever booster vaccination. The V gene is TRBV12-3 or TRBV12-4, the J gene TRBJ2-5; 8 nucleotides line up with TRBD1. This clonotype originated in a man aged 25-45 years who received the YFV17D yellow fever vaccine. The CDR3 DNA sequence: TGTGCCAGCAGCAATCCGGGACAGGCTGGTGAAGAGACCCAGTACTTC. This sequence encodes CASSNPGQAGEETQYF.